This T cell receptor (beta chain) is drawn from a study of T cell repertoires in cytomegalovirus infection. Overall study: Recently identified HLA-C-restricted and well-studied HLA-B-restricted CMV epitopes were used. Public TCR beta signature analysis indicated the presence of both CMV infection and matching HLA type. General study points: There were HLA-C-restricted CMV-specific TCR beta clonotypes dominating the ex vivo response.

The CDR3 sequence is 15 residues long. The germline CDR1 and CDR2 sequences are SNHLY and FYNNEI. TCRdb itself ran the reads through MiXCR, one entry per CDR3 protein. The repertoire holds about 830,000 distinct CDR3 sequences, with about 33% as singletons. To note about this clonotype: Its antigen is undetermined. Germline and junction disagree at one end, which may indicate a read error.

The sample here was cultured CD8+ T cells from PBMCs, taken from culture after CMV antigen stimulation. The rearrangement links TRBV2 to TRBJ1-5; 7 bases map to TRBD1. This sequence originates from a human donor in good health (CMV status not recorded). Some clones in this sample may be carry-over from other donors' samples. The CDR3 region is CASIRQGGSNQSQHF. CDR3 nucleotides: TGTGCCAGCATTAGACAGGGTGGGAGCAATCAGTCCCAGCATTTT.